The 17 T cell receptor beta chains reported below all come from one sample, sequenced in a study of T cell responses to AZD1222 COVID-19 vaccine. Profiled with immunoSEQ multiplex PCR; TCRdb holds only in-frame clones, not every one. The sample carries roughly 140,000 clones, 88% recorded once. Sequenced here: peripheral blood, sampled on day 0 of MenACWY control vaccination. The receptors were sampled from an adult in good health.

The sample holds a few counts of this clone. This chain links TRBV4-1 with TRBJ1-5; D not certain. V lost 0 bases, J lost 5 bases, and 11 bases lay in between. Germline CDR1 MGHRA, CDR2 YSYEKL. This CDR3 region has 15 residues. Here the CDR3 DNA reads TGCGCCAGCAGCCAAGATCAATGGGTGTATCAGCCCCAGCATTTT. Translating gives CASSQDQWVYQPQHF.

CDR3 sequence reads: CASSRDQNYGYTF. Written as DNA, the CDR3 is TGTGCCAGCAGCCGAGACCAAAACTATGGCTACACCTTC. V and J are TRBV11-2 and TRBJ1-2; no clear D. The germline V gene has CDR1 SGHAT and CDR2 FQNNGV. Trimming cost V 5 bases and J 2 bases, with 9 bases left between them. The CDR3 has 13 amino acids.

The rearrangement links TRBV18 to TRBJ1-1, with D possibly TRBD1 on 5 matching bases. Germline CDR1 KGHSH, CDR2 LQKENI. V was pared by 1 base and J by 3 bases, with 12 bases between. The CDR3 is 15 amino acids. This chain's CDR3 is CASSPQGSLDTEAFF. The DNA for the CDR3 is TGTGCCAGCTCACCACAGGGGTCCCTGGACACTGAAGCTTTCTTT.

V usage is TRBV28 and J usage is TRBJ1-4; 7 nucleotides line up with TRBD1. The CDR3 extends over 15 amino acids. Germline V CDR1 and CDR2: MDHEN, SYDVKM. V was pared by 5 bases and J by 3 bases, with 6 bases of the junction left unmatched. This CDR3 is CASSHSGTANEKLFF. CDR3 coding DNA: TGTGCCAGCAGTCATTCCGGGACAGCTAATGAAAAACTGTTTTTT.

The V call is TRBV2, the J call TRBJ2-4; no clear D gene. Trimming shortened V by 4 bases and J by 0 bases, and 10 bases separated the two germline ends. Germline CDR1 and CDR2: SNHLY and FYNNEI. CDR3 length equals 15 residues. This chain's CDR3 is CASSVDKLAKNIQYF. The DNA for the CDR3 is TGTGCCAGCAGTGTCGACAAACTAGCCAAAAACATTCAGTACTTC.

The J gene is TRBJ2-7, the V gene TRBV24-1, with a weak D call TRBD2 (6 bases). The germline gives CDR1 KGHDR, CDR2 SFDVKD. Trimming cost V 6 bases and J 0 bases, with 14 bases left between them. This CDR3 has 15 residues. The CDR3 here is CATSPRGLISYEQYF. For the CDR3, the DNA is TGTGCCACCAGTCCAAGGGGACTGATCTCCTACGAGCAGTACTTC.

This chain uses TRBV5-1 with TRBJ2-5, with 8 bases that match TRBD2. Trimming removed 4 bases from V and 1 base from J; junction bases left unmatched: 6. There are 15 residues in the CDR3. Germline CDR1 is SGHRS and CDR2 is YFSETQ. The CDR3 nucleotides are TGCGCCAGCAGCCCAAGGACTAGCAGCCAAGAGACCCAGTACTTC. Its translation: CASSPRTSSQETQYF.

The V gene is TRBV19, the J gene TRBJ2-7, with 9 bases matching TRBD1. CDR3 size: 15 residues. Germline trimming cut 5 bases from V and 2 bases from J; bases unmatched to any gene: 7. From germline, CDR1 is LNHDA and CDR2 SQIVND (reference sequence). CDR3 in DNA: TGTGCCAGTAGTTTGGGTCGGACAGGGGCCTACGAGCAGTACTTC. Translated, it gives CASSLGRTGAYEQYF.

The rearrangement links TRBV4-1 to TRBJ1-5, with D possibly TRBD1 on 5 matching bases. Germline CDR1 MGHRA, CDR2 YSYEKL. The CDR3 spans 16 residues. The ends were cut back, 3 bases at V and 2 bases at J, with 14 bases in the middle. The CDR3, as DNA: TGCGCCAGCAGCCAGCCACCGGGACTTGGCAATCAGCCCCAGCATTTT. It specifies CASSQPPGLGNQPQHF.

This rearrangement joins TRBV9 to TRBJ2-2, with 8 bases matching TRBD1. In germline, CDR1 is SGDLS, CDR2 YYNGEE. The V segment lost 3 bases and the J segment 4 bases; nucleotides outside the gene matches: 5. The CDR3 sequence is 15 residues long. CDR3 nucleotides: TGTGCCAGCAGCGGCGACAGGGGTAGCACCGGGGAGCTGTTTTTT. Translated, it gives CASSGDRGSTGELFF.

This chain joins TRBV28 and TRBJ2-7, with D unclear. CDR3 length: 12 amino acids. The germline V gene encodes CDR1 MDHEN and CDR2 SYDVKM. V was pared by 2 bases and J by 2 bases, with 4 bases between. The DNA for the CDR3 is TGTGCCAGCAGTTTAGGAACCTACGAGCAGTACTTC. This encodes CASSLGTYEQYF.

The V and J genes are TRBV4-3 and TRBJ1-5; D gene unclear. This CDR3 contains 14 residues. The V end lost 4 bases, the J end lost 0 bases, and 7 bases lay between the germline ends. Germline CDR1 LGHNA, CDR2 YSLEER. CDR3 in amino acids: CASSPSYSNQPQHF. The CDR3 region has the DNA TGCGCCAGCAGCCCCTCTTATAGCAATCAGCCCCAGCATTTT.

The rearrangement uses TRBV7-2 and TRBJ2-2; D not resolved. The germline V gene encodes CDR1 SGHTA and CDR2 FQGNSA. Between the trimmed V and J ends, which lost 2 bases and 5 bases, there was a span of 6 bases. This CDR3 contains 13 residues. The CDR3 reads CASSLYLTGELFF. CDR3 bases: TGTGCCAGCAGCTTATATCTGACCGGGGAGCTGTTTTTT.

The chain carries TRBV5-1 and TRBJ1-1, with D hard to call. Germline V CDR1 and CDR2: SGHRS, YFSETQ. The CDR3 runs 14 residues. Trimming shortened V by 4 bases and J by 0 bases, and 10 bases separated the two germline ends. As DNA, the CDR3 is TGCGCCAGCAGCCCGATAACAGTGAACACTGAAGCTTTCTTT. Amino acid sequence: CASSPITVNTEAFF.

This clone was detected a few times. CDR3 residues: CATSLGGSPLGYTF. In nucleotides, the CDR3 is TGTGCCACCAGCTTGGGCGGCTCCCCTCTCGGCTACACCTTC. This chain uses TRBV15 with TRBJ1-2; D is uncertain. CDR3 length: 14 amino acids. Per the germline V gene, CDR1 is LNHNV and CDR2 is YYDKDF (reference sequence). Trimming removed 5 bases from V and 8 bases from J, with 18 bases in between.

V gene TRBV5-1 combines with J gene TRBJ1-5; possibly TRBD1 for D (6 bases). Germline lookup yields CDR1 SGHRS and CDR2 YFSETQ. Trimming left V 0 bases short and J 7 bases short, with 17 bases between. CDR3 length: 16 amino acids. In nucleotides, the CDR3 is TGCGCCAGCAGCTTGGTGGGGGGCGACGTAACCCAGCCCCAGCATTTT. Its translation is CASSLVGGDVTQPQHF.

This clone has only one observation. The rearrangement joins TRBV28 to TRBJ1-1, with D possibly TRBD1 on 5 matching bases. This CDR3 is built from 14 residues. The germline V gene has CDR1 MDHEN and CDR2 SYDVKM. V lost 4 bases and J 0 bases, leaving 9 bases between the germline ends. The CDR3 bases are TGTGCCAGCAGTTGGTCGGGGGTGAACACTGAAGCTTTCTTT. Amino acid sequence: CASSWSGVNTEAFF.